This T cell receptor (beta chain) derives from a study of molecular identifiers for immune sequencing clone quantification. Via MiXCR, TCRdb re-called the PCR reads, giving one row per CDR3 protein. The sample has fewer than 350,000 distinct CDR3 sequences; 20% to 25% are singletons. The germline CDR1 and CDR2 sequences are LGHDT and YNNKEL (reference sequence). The CDR3 runs 14 residues. Concerning this clonotype itself: One end of the junction does not line up with germline, which may come from a read error.

The chain carries TRBV3-1 and TRBJ2-7; 9 bases match TRBD2. The receptor was isolated from a human donor in good health. Some libraries in this study had Jurkat cell RNA spiked in. Sequencing was done on a sample of naive CD8+ T cells from blood, with Jurkat cell RNA spiked in. The subset: FACS-sorted CD8+CD4-CCR7+CD45RA+ naive T cells. CDR3 sequence: CASSQFSGGYERYF. The DNA for the CDR3 is TGTGCCAGCAGCCAGTTTAGCGGGGGATACGAGCGGTACTTC.